The present T cell receptor beta chain was sequenced within a study of OX40 agonist ivuxolimab in advanced cancers. In the study overall: The eligibility criteria allowed prior anti-PD-1, anti-PD-L1 or anti-CTLA-4 therapy, and around 40% had some.

Germline-derived CDR1 and CDR2 are SGHNT and YYREEE (reference sequence). CDR3 length equals 17 residues. The germline V and J ends were trimmed by 3 bases and 3 bases, with 20 bases remaining between them. The repertoire was sequenced with immunoSEQ multiplex PCR; TCRdb's copy has only in-frame clones and lacks some. The sample has about 37,000 clones, around 73% seen once. This TCR derives from an adult with an advanced solid tumor such as melanoma, head and neck, liver or kidney cancer. The V call is TRBV5-4, the J call TRBJ2-3, with D perhaps TRBD1 or TRBD2 (6 bases each). The sequencing here drew on CD4+ or CD8+ T cells sorted from blood, taken in a trial of the OX40 agonist ivuxolimab. CDR3 sequence reads: CASSSLGGGEPTDTQYF. CDR3 DNA sequence: TGTGCCAGCAGCTCCCTCGGGGGCGGGGAGCCAACAGATACGCAGTATTTT.